The T cell receptor (beta chain) under discussion was sequenced for a study of CD8 T cells in Susac syndrome. Blood CD8+ and CD4+ T cells underwent high-throughput TCR beta sequencing. All included Susac syndrome patients satisfied recently defined diagnostic criteria for definite or probable disease. Negative isolation yielded CD4+ and CD8+ T cells, and FACS enriched TEMRA cells. Random-hexamer reverse transcription was applied to about 0.5 to 1 ug RNA. TCRdb re-analysed the immunoSEQ multiplex PCR reads in MiXCR, keeping a single row per CDR3 protein. Among 180,000 or so distinct CDR3 sequences listed, about 95% were seen once. Trimming cost V 7 bases and J 5 bases, with 14 bases left between them. The germline gives CDR1 LGHDT, CDR2 YNNKEL (reference sequence). The CDR3 length is 13 residues.

The V and J genes are TRBV3-1 and TRBJ2-5; D not certain. Sequencing was performed on CD4+ T cells from PBMCs. This receptor was identified in a human donor with Susac syndrome. Here the CDR3 reads CASTLQLWETQYF. Written as DNA, the CDR3 is TGTGCCAGCACCCTCCAACTATGGGAGACCCAGTACTTC.